The next 8 T cell receptor beta chains were all read from a single sample in a study of CD8+ T cells in alopecia areata (dated by TCRdb to between 2017 and 2018). This specimen's time point label, interpreted: baseline before oral tofacitinib. Libraries were prepared through the immunoSEQ multiplex PCR assay. To provide template for TCR sequencing, every sample had RNA extracted and reverse transcribed into cDNA. TCRdb stores this immuneACCESS table with in-frame sequences only. Part of the clones is absent; in the studies checked, under half of the shortfall reflects unresolved V genes, and no reason is known for the rest. The sample yields approximately 140,000 clones; around 87% were counted once. The ten largest account for around 16% of the sample. Sample: CD8+ T cells sorted from blood, taken at week 0. The receptors derive from a human donor with alopecia areata.

The CDR3 coding sequence is TGCGCCAGCAGCTTACAGTCTAGCGGGTCAGGCTACAATGAGCAGTTCTTC. It yields the protein CASSLQSSGSGYNEQFF. The chain links TRBV4-1 to TRBJ2-1; 8 nucleotides agree with TRBD2. The ends lost 5 bases at V and 3 bases at J; junction bases unmatched: 12. Per germline, CDR1 MGHRA and CDR2 YSYEKL. CDR3 length: 17 amino acids.

V and J are TRBV5-1 and TRBJ2-7; 11 bases are shared with TRBD1. Germline CDR1 and CDR2: SGHRS and YFSETQ. The CDR3 contains 14 residues. V lost 3 bases to trimming and J lost 6 bases; unmatched junction nucleotides: 5. CDR3 residues: CASSSGQGASEQYF. CDR3 nucleotide sequence: TGCGCCAGCAGCTCAGGACAGGGGGCAAGCGAGCAGTACTTC.

The rearrangement links TRBV25-1 to TRBJ1-4; TRBD1 might be the D (5 bases). V shed 1 base and J shed 8 bases, with 11 bases lying between them. The CDR3 is made up of 14 amino acids. Per the germline V gene, CDR1 is MGHDK and CDR2 is SYGVNS. The CDR3: CASSEFRAREKLFF. For the CDR3, the DNA is TGTGCCAGCAGTGAATTCAGGGCTCGAGAAAAACTGTTTTTT.

This rearrangement joins TRBV2 to TRBJ2-2; the match to TRBD2 covers 13 bases. Germline V gene data show CDR1 as SNHLY and CDR2 as FYNNEI. Trimming removed 7 bases from V and 7 bases from J; junction bases left unmatched: 9. This CDR3 has 16 residues. The CDR3 loop is CASTLSGLAGVGELFF. DNA of the CDR3: TGTGCCAGCACCCTGAGTGGACTAGCGGGAGTCGGGGAGCTGTTTTTT. The variable domain in full, with the rest retrieved from reference TRBV2 and TRBJ2-2, is EPEVTQTPSHQVTQMGQEVILRCVPISNHLYFYWYRQILGQKVEFLVSFYNNEISEKSEIFDDQFSVERPDGSNFTLKIRSTKLEDSAMYFCASTLSGLAGVGELFFGEGSRLTVL.

The chain recombines TRBV30 with TRBJ2-1, with a tentative D call TRBD2 (6 bases). The germline gives CDR1 GTSNPN, CDR2 SVGIG (reference sequence). The CDR3 extends over 12 amino acids. V shed 0 bases and J shed 8 bases, with 8 bases lying between them. The CDR3 DNA follows: TGTGCCTGGAGTGTTTGGGGGGATGAGCAGTTCTTC. Translating gives CAWSVWGDEQFF.

As to this clone: This CDR3 is also generated by other DNA sequences in the sample. CDR3 in amino acids: CSVETGSSYEQYF. In nucleotides, the CDR3 is TGCAGCGTTGAGACAGGGAGCTCCTACGAGCAGTACTTC. V usage is TRBV29-1 and J usage is TRBJ2-7; 7 bases fit TRBD1. CDR1 is SQVTM, CDR2 ANQGSEA, per germline. This CDR3 comprises 13 residues. V shed 3 bases and J 0 bases; nucleotides not matched to a gene: 2.

The chain carries TRBV29-1 and TRBJ2-3; 10 bases map to TRBD2. Germline V lookup: CDR1 SQVTM, CDR2 ANQGSEA. This CDR3 is 14 amino acids long. V lost 6 bases to trimming and J lost 0 bases; unmatched junction nucleotides: 3. CDR3 nucleotides: TGCAGCGTGCTAGCGGGAGAGAGCACAGATACGCAGTATTTT. It encodes CSVLAGESTDTQYF.

V and J are TRBV27 and TRBJ2-7; D may be TRBD2 (6 bases). Germline V gene lookup returns CDR1 MNHEY and CDR2 SMNVEV (reference sequence). This CDR3 region has 14 residues. V was clipped by 2 bases and J by 5 bases, with 13 bases between them. CDR3 nucleotide sequence: TGTGCCAGCAGTTTAGGAGGGCCGATCCACGAGCAGTACTTC. It is translated as CASSLGGPIHEQYF.